This TCR beta chain originates from a study of shared clonotypes between healthy human individuals. Whole-study context: Donors had three CD4 naive, three CD4 memory, two CD8 naive and one CD8 memory plate apiece.

All participating donors were Caucasian adults from Nashville, Tennessee. With regard to this clone: Its antigen remains unidentified.

Profiling relied on immunoSEQ multiplex PCR, and the TCRdb table lists in-frame clones only, not all of them. Of about a million clones in the sample, approximately 70% are singletons; the top ten hold around 1.4%. Germline CDR1 is SGHRS and CDR2 is YFSETQ. V was cut by 2 bases and J by 2 bases, with 16 bases left in between. The CDR3 is made up of 17 amino acids. The study's findings and limits: Relative to memory subsets, naive subsets generally showed larger estimated richness. Generation of non-shared clonotypes was less probable than generation of clonotypes shared by all four donors.

The chain couples TRBV5-1 to TRBJ2-2, with D tentatively TRBD2 (5 bases). The receptor comes from a man aged 18 to 30 in good health. The sequencing input was memory CD4+ T cells sorted from blood. Subset specified: CD45RA-negative fraction. CDR3 nucleotides: TGCGCCAGCAGCTTCATCGCCTTCCGGGGTAACACCGGGGAGCTGTTTTTT. Translated, it gives CASSFIAFRGNTGELFF.